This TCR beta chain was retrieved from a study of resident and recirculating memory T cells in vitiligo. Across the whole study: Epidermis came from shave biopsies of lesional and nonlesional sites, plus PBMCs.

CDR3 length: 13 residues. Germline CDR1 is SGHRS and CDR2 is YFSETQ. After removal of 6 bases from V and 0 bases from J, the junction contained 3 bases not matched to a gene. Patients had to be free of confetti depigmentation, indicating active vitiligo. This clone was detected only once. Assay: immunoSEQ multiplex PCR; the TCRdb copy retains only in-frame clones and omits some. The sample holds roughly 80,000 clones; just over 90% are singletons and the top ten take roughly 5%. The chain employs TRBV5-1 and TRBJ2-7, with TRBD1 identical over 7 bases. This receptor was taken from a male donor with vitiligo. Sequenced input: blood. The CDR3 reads CASTTGASYEQYF. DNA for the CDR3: TGCGCCAGCACAACAGGGGCCTCCTACGAGCAGTACTTC.